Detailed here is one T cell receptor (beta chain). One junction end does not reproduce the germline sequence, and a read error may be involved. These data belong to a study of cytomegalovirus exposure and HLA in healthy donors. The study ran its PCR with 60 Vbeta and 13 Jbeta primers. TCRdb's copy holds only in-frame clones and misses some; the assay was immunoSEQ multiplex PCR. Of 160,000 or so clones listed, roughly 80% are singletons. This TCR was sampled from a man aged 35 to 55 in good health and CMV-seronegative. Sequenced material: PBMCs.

CDR3 nucleotide sequence: TGCGCCAGCCGACGGGATTCCTACGGGCAGTACTTC. Translating it yields CASRRDSYGQYF. This chain uses TRBV5-1 with TRBJ2-7; D is perhaps TRBD2 (5 bases). The CDR3 contains 12 residues. The germline V gene encodes CDR1 SGHRS and CDR2 YFSETQ.